The 29 T cell receptor beta chains reported below all come from one sample, sequenced in a study of PD-L1 blockade in urothelial cancer. The repertoire was sequenced with immunoSEQ multiplex PCR; TCRdb's copy has only in-frame clones and lacks some. This table holds tens of thousands of clones, around 74% found once. Time point denoted: pretreatment peripheral blood. The sample in question was PBMCs, obtained around atezolizumab (anti-PD-L1) treatment. The receptor source for this set is a man between 65 and 80 years old with urothelial cancer.

This chain links TRBV7-2 with TRBJ2-5; D unresolved. Trimming took off 7 bases at V and 6 bases at J, with 9 bases between the two ends. The germline V gene has CDR1 SGHTA and CDR2 FQGNSA. This CDR3 has 11 residues. This CDR3 is CASTPLKTQYF. The CDR3 DNA sequence: TGTGCCAGCACCCCCTTAAAGACCCAGTACTTC.

V usage is TRBV28 and J usage is TRBJ1-5, with D perhaps matching TRBD1 (6 bases). The CDR3 sequence is 15 residues long. Germline loops: CDR1 MDHEN, CDR2 SYDVKM. The V end lost 6 bases, the J end lost 0 bases, and 12 bases lay between the germline ends. The CDR3 sequence: CASRTGYYSNQPQHF. CDR3 DNA sequence: TGTGCCAGCAGGACAGGCTACTATAGCAATCAGCCCCAGCATTTT.

Only a few counts were recorded for this clone. The chain couples TRBV19 to TRBJ1-3, with a weak D call TRBD1 (5 bases). Trimming took 6 bases from V and 7 from J, leaving 13 bases between them. The CDR3 length is 13 residues. In germline, CDR1 is LNHDA, CDR2 SQIVND (reference sequence). The CDR3 sequence is CASRGAPGNTIYF. CDR3 nucleotide sequence: TGTGCCAGTAGAGGGGCTCCCGGGAACACCATATATTTT.

This clone showed up just a few times. This rearrangement joins TRBV21-1 to TRBJ2-5; TRBD1, the D gene given by the table, was not confirmed from the DNA. TRBV21-1 constitutes a pseudogene. The CDR3 length is 14 residues. The CDR3 nucleotides are TGTGCCAGCAGCACCCACAAAACGCAAGAGACCCAGTACTTC. Amino acids: CASSTHKTQETQYF.

The chain uses TRBV5-4 and TRBJ2-2; 10 bases fit TRBD2. Germline V CDR1 and CDR2: SGHNT, YYREEE (reference sequence). V was clipped by 3 bases and J by 1 base; unmatched bases: 3. The CDR3 covers 16 residues. The CDR3 reads CASSSASGRNTGELFF. For the CDR3, the DNA is TGTGCCAGCAGCTCGGCTAGCGGGAGGAACACCGGGGAGCTGTTTTTT.

This clone showed up many times. This chain connects TRBV7-9 to TRBJ2-7; no reliable D call. The CDR3 runs 12 residues. V gave up 2 bases and J gave up 5 bases, with 7 bases separating them. Per the germline V gene, CDR1 is SEHNR and CDR2 is FQNEAQ (reference sequence). The CDR3 is CASSLSVDEQYF. CDR3 in DNA: TGTGCCAGCAGCTTATCGGTCGACGAGCAGTACTTC. Drawing the rest from reference TRBV7-9 and TRBJ2-7, the complete variable domain is DTGVSQNPRHKITKRGQNVTFRCDPISEHNRLYWYRQTLGQGPEFLTYFQNEAQLEKSRLLSDRFSAERPKGSFSTLEIQRTEQGDSAMYLCASSLSVDEQYFGPGTRLTVT.

The chain is built from TRBV28 and TRBJ2-7; 9 positions agree with TRBD2. Germline V gives CDR1 MDHEN, CDR2 SYDVKM. Trimming removed 6 bases from V and 4 bases from J; junction bases left unmatched: 4. The CDR3 has 13 residues. CDR3 amino acids: CASRASGKYEQYF. In DNA form, the CDR3 reads TGTGCCAGCAGGGCTAGCGGGAAATACGAGCAGTACTTC.

V and J are TRBV28 and TRBJ2-1; D call uncertain. The CDR3 spans 15 residues. V was shortened by 6 bases and J by 0 bases, with 12 bases between the two germline ends. Germline values: CDR1 MDHEN, CDR2 SYDVKM. The CDR3 here is CASSLIPSSYNEQFF. CDR3 nucleotides: TGTGCCAGCAGCTTAATACCCAGCTCCTACAATGAGCAGTTCTTC.

The chain links TRBV25-1 to TRBJ2-5, with D possibly matching TRBD2 (5 bases). V lost 3 bases and J lost 5, with 19 bases in between. There are 16 residues in the CDR3. Germline values: CDR1 MGHDK, CDR2 SYGVNS. Written as DNA, the CDR3 is TGTGCCAGCAGTGATATACAGCGGACCTCTGCTGAGACCCAGTACTTC. Protein: CASSDIQRTSAETQYF. Using reference TRBV25-1 and TRBJ2-5 for the parts outside the CDR3, the full variable domain is EADIYQTPRYLVIGTGKKITLECSQTMGHDKMYWYQQDPGMELHLIHYSYGVNSTEKGDLSSESTVSRIRTEHFPLTLESARPSHTSQYLCASSDIQRTSAETQYFGPGTRLLVL.

This clone was seen a handful of times. The rearrangement uses TRBV11-3 and TRBJ2-2, with TRBD1 matching 7 bases. Germline values: CDR1 SGHNT, CDR2 YENEEA. The CDR3 length is 15 residues. After removal of 3 bases from V and 0 bases from J, the junction contained 1 base not matched to a gene. The CDR3 is CASSFGTANTGELFF. The CDR3 bases are TGTGCCAGCAGCTTCGGGACAGCGAACACCGGGGAGCTGTTTTTT.

The rearrangement uses TRBV5-1 and TRBJ2-3; 8 positions agree with TRBD2. Looked up from germline, CDR1 is SGHRS and CDR2 is YFSETQ. V gave up 6 bases and J gave up 2 bases; unmatched junction bases: 5. This CDR3 comprises 14 residues. The CDR3 nucleotides are TGCGCCAGCACACTAGCGGAGTTCACAGATACGCAGTATTTT. This encodes CASTLAEFTDTQYF.

The chain joins TRBV2 to TRBJ1-5, with 7 bases identical to TRBD1. The CDR3 totals 17 residues. Germline-derived CDR1 and CDR2 are SNHLY and FYNNEI. Losses at the gene ends were 2 bases for V and 0 bases for J; bases not matched to a gene: 7. CDR3 sequence reads: CASSELPGGYSNQPQHF. The CDR3 nucleotides read TGTGCCAGCAGTGAACTCCCAGGGGGATATAGCAATCAGCCCCAGCATTTT.

The chain employs TRBV28 and TRBJ2-1, with D possibly being TRBD2 (6 bases). This CDR3 comprises 14 residues. The ends were cut back, 7 bases at V and 3 bases at J, with 13 bases in the middle. CDR1 and CDR2 from the germline V gene are MDHEN and SYDVKM. The CDR3 DNA follows: TGTGCCAGCATGCTGCGGGGCAACTACAATGAGCAGTTCTTC. It yields the protein CASMLRGNYNEQFF.

This rearrangement joins TRBV9 to TRBJ2-3; 7 bases map to TRBD2. The CDR3 runs 17 residues. V shed 0 bases, J shed 0 bases, and the junction held 7 bases outside the gene matches. Germline V CDR1 and CDR2: SGDLS, YYNGEE. The CDR3 coding sequence is TGTGCCAGCAGCGTAGAGGGAGGGCAGGTTAGCACAGATACGCAGTATTTT. This encodes CASSVEGGQVSTDTQYF.

The chain links TRBV5-1 to TRBJ2-3; tentatively, D is TRBD2 (6 bases). Germline CDR1 SGHRS, CDR2 YFSETQ. Deletions cut 0 bases from V and 2 bases from J, with 16 bases between. The CDR3 covers 17 residues. CDR3 bases: TGCGCCAGCAGCTTGGAGGTTGGAGCGGGCCCCACAGATACGCAGTATTTT. Residues: CASSLEVGAGPTDTQYF.

This clone showed up just once. The chain employs TRBV19 and TRBJ1-5, with a possible D match to TRBD1 (6 bases). Trimming left V 0 bases short and J 9 bases short, with 18 bases between. The CDR3 runs 16 residues. Germline loops: CDR1 LNHDA, CDR2 SQIVND (reference sequence). The CDR3 loop is CASSIDGGRAGRPQHF. CDR3 DNA sequence: TGTGCCAGTAGTATAGATGGGGGCAGGGCCGGTAGGCCCCAGCATTTT.

This clone was observed a handful of times. The rearrangement uses TRBV7-9 and TRBJ2-7; D is perhaps TRBD2 (5 bases). The germline V gene encodes CDR1 SEHNR and CDR2 FQNEAQ (reference sequence). This CDR3 spans 13 amino acids. V was trimmed by 5 bases and J by 3 bases, leaving 11 bases between them. Here the CDR3 DNA reads TGTGCCAGCAGCCCAGACGGGGTCTACGAGCAGTACTTC. It encodes CASSPDGVYEQYF.

This clone showed up just a few times. V usage is TRBV30 and J usage is TRBJ1-1, with D maybe TRBD1 (5 bases). Germline values: CDR1 GTSNPN, CDR2 SVGIG (reference sequence). Trimming cost V 0 bases and J 1 base, with 12 bases left between them. This CDR3 region has 15 residues. The CDR3 region is CAWSVLGLSNTEAFF. CDR3 coding DNA: TGTGCCTGGAGTGTACTGGGGCTCTCGAACACTGAAGCTTTCTTT.

J is TRBJ2-1 and V is TRBV28; D may be TRBD2 (6 bases). The V and J ends lost 1 base and 2 bases respectively, with 9 bases between them. The CDR3 extends over 15 amino acids. Germline V gene sequence: CDR1 MDHEN, CDR2 SYDVKM. This chain's CDR3 is CASSLFGGAYNEQFF. The CDR3 region has the DNA TGTGCCAGCAGTTTATTCGGGGGAGCCTACAATGAGCAGTTCTTC.

The chain couples TRBV5-1 to TRBJ2-3; TRBD2 matches 16 bases. CDR1 and CDR2 (germline): SGHRS, YFSETQ. CDR3 length equals 15 residues. The junction had 1 base not matched to a gene; V was cut back by 3 bases and J by 6 bases. The CDR3 here is CASSSGLAGGDTQYF. The CDR3 DNA sequence: TGCGCCAGCAGCTCGGGACTAGCGGGGGGGGATACGCAGTATTTT.

CDR3 DNA: TGCGCCAGCAGCTTAGGACTAGCGGGAGTTTTCTACGAGCAGTACTTC. Encoded protein: CASSLGLAGVFYEQYF. The rearrangement joins TRBV5-1 to TRBJ2-7; 13 bases map to TRBD2. Looked up from germline, CDR1 is SGHRS and CDR2 is YFSETQ. V gave up 2 bases and J gave up 3 bases; unmatched junction bases: 5. This CDR3 has 16 residues.

The chain employs TRBV5-1 and TRBJ1-1, with a tentative D call TRBD1 (5 bases). The germline V gene has CDR1 SGHRS and CDR2 YFSETQ. V lost 4 bases and J 1 base, leaving 14 bases between the germline ends. The CDR3 length is 15 residues. CDR3 sequence reads: CASSRDYGENTEAFF. The CDR3 nucleotides are TGCGCCAGCAGCAGGGACTACGGGGAGAACACTGAAGCTTTCTTT.

The rearrangement uses TRBV11-3 and TRBJ1-1; D uncertain. This CDR3 is built from 13 residues. Germline CDR1 SGHNT, CDR2 YENEEA. Trimming shortened V by 5 bases and J by 1 base, and 8 bases separated the two germline ends. As DNA, the CDR3 is TGTGCCAGCAGCCTAGGGCCGAACACTGAAGCTTTCTTT. As protein: CASSLGPNTEAFF.

This clone was seen only a few times. V gene TRBV7-3 combines with J gene TRBJ1-2; perhaps TRBD1 as D (5 bases). Germline V gene sequence: CDR1 SGHTA, CDR2 FQGTGA. The CDR3 sequence is 12 residues long. V lost 5 bases to trimming and J lost 6 bases, with 10 bases between them. The DNA of the CDR3 is TGTGCCAGCAGCCCGGACATCCATGGCTACACCTTC. Amino acids: CASSPDIHGYTF.

The J gene is TRBJ1-5, the V gene TRBV2; tentatively, D is TRBD1 (6 bases). V was pared by 6 bases and J by 7 bases, with 13 bases between. The germline gives CDR1 SNHLY, CDR2 FYNNEI. The CDR3 is 13 residues long. In DNA form, the CDR3 reads TGTGCCAGCAGACAGGACAGCCCACAGCCCCAGCATTTT. This gives the protein CASRQDSPQPQHF.

The chain links TRBV6-5 to TRBJ2-7; D is ambiguous. CDR1 is MNHEY, CDR2 SVGAGI, per germline. V lost 0 bases, J lost 3 bases, and 9 bases lay in between. CDR3 length equals 14 residues. The CDR3: CASSYSGVGYEQYF. CDR3 DNA sequence: TGTGCCAGCAGTTACTCCGGAGTCGGCTACGAGCAGTACTTC.

This chain joins TRBV5-6 and TRBJ1-4, with D perhaps matching TRBD1 (5 bases). V lost 0 bases, J lost 8 bases, and 17 bases lay in between. Germline values: CDR1 SGHDT, CDR2 YYEEEE. The CDR3 totals 16 residues. The CDR3 nucleotides read TGTGCCAGCAGCTTGGTTGGGGCTCTGGAGATGGAAAAACTGTTTTTT. Translation gives CASSLVGALEMEKLFF.

The chain has TRBV30 and TRBJ2-2; the match to TRBD2 covers 8 bases. In germline, CDR1 is GTSNPN, CDR2 SVGIG (reference sequence). Trimming removed 0 bases from V and 3 bases from J; junction bases left unmatched: 9. The CDR3 extends over 17 amino acids. CDR3 sequence reads: CAWSVRTSSVYTGELFF. CDR3 nucleotides: TGTGCCTGGAGTGTACGGACTAGCTCTGTATACACCGGGGAGCTGTTTTTT.

The rearrangement links TRBV2 to TRBJ1-5; 7 nucleotides line up with TRBD1. The CDR3 totals 14 residues. Germline CDR1 is SNHLY and CDR2 is FYNNEI. V lost 3 bases, J lost 3 bases, and 2 bases stayed unmatched. The chain's CDR3 is CASSDRGNNQPQHF. CDR3 bases: TGTGCCAGCAGTGACAGGGGGAACAATCAGCCCCAGCATTTT.